This TCR beta chain was identified in a study of blood T cell repertoires in COVID-19. Study as a whole: Donors in the United States, Italy and Spain gave samples during acute or convalescent COVID-19.

This table comes from immunoSEQ multiplex PCR, and its TCRdb copy is limited to in-frame clones, with some not included. The data show 200,000 to 300,000 clones, approximately 87% seen once. The CDR3 is 13 residues long. Trimming removed 1 base from V and 8 bases from J, with 11 bases in between. Germline CDR1 and CDR2: SGHAT and FQNNGV. The chain employs TRBV11-2 and TRBJ1-2, with D possibly being TRBD1 (5 bases). Sequenced input: peripheral blood. This TCR derives from a human donor in a cohort sampled during active COVID-19. CDR3 sequence (DNA): TGTGCCAGCAGCTTAGCTAGGGGCGGCGGCTACACCTTC. Translation gives CASSLARGGGYTF.